The clone carrying this TCR beta chain showed up many times. What it recognizes is unknown. The germline CDR1 and CDR2 sequences are SQVTM and ANQGSEA. The ends were cut back, 4 bases at V and 4 bases at J, with 13 bases in the middle. There are 13 residues in the CDR3. Healthy Caucasian individuals from Russia aged about 6 to 90 were enrolled as donors. The record originates from a study of blood T cells in healthy people across ages. General study points: With donor CMV status unknown, expanded clonotype changes were possibly confounded.

Using a J-beta primer mix together with a sample-barcoded 5' primer, a second PCR was run for about 6 to 12 cycles. TCRdb independently ran MiXCR on the 5' RACE reads; one entry per CDR3 protein. The data contain 1.5 million to 2 million distinct CDR3 sequences, roughly 27% of them singletons. Sequences were obtained from blood. This TCR was recovered from a woman aged 30 to 39 in good health. The chain recombines TRBV29-1 with TRBJ1-2; D might be TRBD1 (6 bases). The CDR3 DNA reads as TGCAGCGTTGGAGAGGACAGAATCTATGGCTACACCTTC. It encodes CSVGEDRIYGYTF.